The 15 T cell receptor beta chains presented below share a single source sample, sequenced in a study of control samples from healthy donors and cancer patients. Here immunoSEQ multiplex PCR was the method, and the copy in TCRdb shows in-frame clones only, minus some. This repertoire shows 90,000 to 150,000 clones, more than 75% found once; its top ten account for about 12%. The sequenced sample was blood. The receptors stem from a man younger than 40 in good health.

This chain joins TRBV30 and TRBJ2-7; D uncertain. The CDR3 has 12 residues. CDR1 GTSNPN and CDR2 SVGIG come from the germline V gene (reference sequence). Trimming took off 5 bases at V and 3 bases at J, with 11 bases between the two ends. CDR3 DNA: TGTGCCTGGGGGAAGAAGGGCTACGAGCAGTACGTC. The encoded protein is CAWGKKGYEQYV.

The chain's CDR3 is CASSPGQINTEAFF. DNA of the CDR3: TGTGCCAGCAGCCCTGGGCAGATCAACACTGAAGCTTTCTTT. The chain combines TRBV3-1 (or the pseudogene TRBV3-2) with TRBJ1-1; D ambiguous. The CDR3 is 14 residues long. Trimming removed 4 bases from V and 2 bases from J, with 11 bases in between. Germline loops: CDR1 LGHDT, CDR2 YNNKEL (reference sequence).

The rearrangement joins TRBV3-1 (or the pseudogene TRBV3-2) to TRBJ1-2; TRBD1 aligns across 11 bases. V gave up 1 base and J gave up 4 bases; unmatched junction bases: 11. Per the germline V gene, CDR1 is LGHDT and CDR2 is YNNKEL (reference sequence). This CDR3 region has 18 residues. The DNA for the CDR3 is TGTGCCAGCAGCCAAGCTGGGACAGGGGGTAGGGGAGGCTATGGCTACACCTTC. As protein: CASSQAGTGGRGGYGYTF.

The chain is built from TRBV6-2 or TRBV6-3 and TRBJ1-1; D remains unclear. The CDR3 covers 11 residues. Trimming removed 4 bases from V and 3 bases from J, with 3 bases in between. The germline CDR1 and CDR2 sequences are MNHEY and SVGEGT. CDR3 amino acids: CASSSHTEAFF. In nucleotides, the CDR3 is TGTGCCAGCAGTTCCCACACTGAAGCTTTCTTT.

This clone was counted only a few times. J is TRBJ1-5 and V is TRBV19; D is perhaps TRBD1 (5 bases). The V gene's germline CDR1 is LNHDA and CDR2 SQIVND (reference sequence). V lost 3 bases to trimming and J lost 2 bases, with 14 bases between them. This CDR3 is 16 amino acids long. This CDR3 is CASSIGGARGNQPQHF. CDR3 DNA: TGTGCCAGTAGTATCGGAGGGGCGAGAGGCAATCAGCCCCAGCATTTT.

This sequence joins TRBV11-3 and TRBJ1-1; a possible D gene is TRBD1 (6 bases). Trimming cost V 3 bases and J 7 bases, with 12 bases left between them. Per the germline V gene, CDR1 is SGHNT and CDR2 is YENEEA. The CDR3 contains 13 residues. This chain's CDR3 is CASSFQGLDEAFF. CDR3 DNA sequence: TGTGCCAGCAGCTTCCAGGGGCTCGATGAAGCTTTCTTT.

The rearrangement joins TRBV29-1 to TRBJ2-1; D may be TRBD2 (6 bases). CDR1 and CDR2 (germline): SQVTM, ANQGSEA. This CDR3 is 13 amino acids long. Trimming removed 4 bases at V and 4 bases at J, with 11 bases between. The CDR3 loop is CSVGLVQYNEQFF. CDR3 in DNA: TGCAGCGTTGGACTAGTCCAATACAATGAGCAGTTCTTC.

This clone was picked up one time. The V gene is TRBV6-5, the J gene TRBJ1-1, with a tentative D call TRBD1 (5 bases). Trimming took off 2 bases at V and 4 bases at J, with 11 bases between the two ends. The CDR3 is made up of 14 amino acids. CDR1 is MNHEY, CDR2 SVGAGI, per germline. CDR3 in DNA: TGTGCCAGCAGTTACGATGGTGGGGGCACTGAAGCTTTCTTT. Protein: CASSYDGGGTEAFF.

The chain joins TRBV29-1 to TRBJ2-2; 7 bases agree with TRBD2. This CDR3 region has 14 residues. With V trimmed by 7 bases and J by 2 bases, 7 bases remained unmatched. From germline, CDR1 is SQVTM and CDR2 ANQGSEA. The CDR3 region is CSAATSLNTGELFF. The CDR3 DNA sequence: TGCAGCGCCGCGACTAGCCTAAACACCGGGGAGCTGTTTTTT.

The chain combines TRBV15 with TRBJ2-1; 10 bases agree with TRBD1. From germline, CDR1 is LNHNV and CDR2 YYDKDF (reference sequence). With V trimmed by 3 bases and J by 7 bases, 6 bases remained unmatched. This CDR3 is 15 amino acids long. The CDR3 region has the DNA TGTGCCACCAGCAGTGGGACAGGGGTTACAAATGAGCAGTTCTTC. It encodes CATSSGTGVTNEQFF.

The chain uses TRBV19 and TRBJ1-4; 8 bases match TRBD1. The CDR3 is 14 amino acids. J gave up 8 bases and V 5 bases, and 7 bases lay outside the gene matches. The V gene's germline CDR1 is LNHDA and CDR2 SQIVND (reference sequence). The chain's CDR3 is CASSLGQGDEKLFF. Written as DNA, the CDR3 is TGTGCCAGTAGTTTAGGACAGGGTGACGAAAAACTGTTTTTT.

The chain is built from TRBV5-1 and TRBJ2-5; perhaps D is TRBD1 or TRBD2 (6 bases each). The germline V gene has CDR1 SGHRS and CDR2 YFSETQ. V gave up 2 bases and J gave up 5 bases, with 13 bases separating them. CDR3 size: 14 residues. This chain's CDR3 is CASSLGGIGETQYF. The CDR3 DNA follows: TGCGCCAGCAGCTTAGGGGGGATCGGGGAGACCCAGTACTTC.

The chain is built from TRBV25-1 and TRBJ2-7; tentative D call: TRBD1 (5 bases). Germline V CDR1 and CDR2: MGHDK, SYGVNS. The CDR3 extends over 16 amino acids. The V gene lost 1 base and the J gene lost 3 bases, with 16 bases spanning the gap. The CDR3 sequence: CASSELQGEIGYEQYF. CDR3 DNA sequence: TGTGCCAGCAGTGAATTGCAGGGTGAAATTGGCTACGAGCAGTACTTC.

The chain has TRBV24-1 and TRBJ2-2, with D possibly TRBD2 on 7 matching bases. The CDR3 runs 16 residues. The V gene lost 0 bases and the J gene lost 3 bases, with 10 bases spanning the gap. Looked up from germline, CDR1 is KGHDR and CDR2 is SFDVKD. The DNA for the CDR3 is TGTGCCACCAGTGATTTGAGGGGGGGAGACACCGGGGAGCTGTTTTTT. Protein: CATSDLRGGDTGELFF.

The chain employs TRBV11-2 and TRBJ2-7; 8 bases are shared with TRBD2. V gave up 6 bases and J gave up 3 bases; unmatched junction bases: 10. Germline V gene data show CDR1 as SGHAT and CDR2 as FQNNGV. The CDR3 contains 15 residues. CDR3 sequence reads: CASSFQRGGYYEQYF. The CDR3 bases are TGTGCCAGCAGTTTCCAACGGGGGGGCTACTACGAGCAGTACTTC.